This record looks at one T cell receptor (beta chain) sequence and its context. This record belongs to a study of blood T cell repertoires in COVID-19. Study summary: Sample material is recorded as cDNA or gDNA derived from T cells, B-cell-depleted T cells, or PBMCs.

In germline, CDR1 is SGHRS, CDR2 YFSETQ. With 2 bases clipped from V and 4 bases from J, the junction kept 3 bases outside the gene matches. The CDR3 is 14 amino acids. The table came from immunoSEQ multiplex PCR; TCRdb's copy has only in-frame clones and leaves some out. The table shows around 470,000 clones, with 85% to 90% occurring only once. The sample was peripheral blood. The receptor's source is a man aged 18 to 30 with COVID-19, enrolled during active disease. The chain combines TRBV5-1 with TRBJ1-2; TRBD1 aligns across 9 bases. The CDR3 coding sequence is TGCGCCAGCAGCTTCAGACAGGGGGGCTATGGCTACACCTTC. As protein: CASSFRQGGYGYTF.